This TCR beta chain is from a study of blood T cell repertoires in COVID-19. Study in general: Samples of COVID-19 (acute and convalescent) were obtained from the United States, Italy and Spain.

The authors' processing: Amplification from reference gene primers served as the basis for estimated nucleated cell counts. Method: immunoSEQ multiplex PCR; TCRdb's copy keeps in-frame clones and lacks some. The DNA gave D and trimming, while V, J and clone size come from that table. Found here are a few hundred thousand clones, roughly nine tenths of them singletons; the top ten hold roughly 12%. The CDR3 extends over 13 amino acids. V lost 3 bases and J 5 bases, leaving 10 bases between the germline ends. The germline V gene has CDR1 SGHAT and CDR2 FQNNGV. The sequenced material came from peripheral blood. The receptor comes from a woman between 18 and 30 years old who had recovered from COVID-19. V and J are TRBV11-2 and TRBJ1-1; D remains unclear. The CDR3 protein is CASSFTLSTEAFF. The CDR3 DNA is TGTGCCAGCAGCTTCACCCTTAGTACTGAAGCTTTCTTT.